This entry is about one T cell receptor (beta chain). The antigen is unknown. Generated by immunoSEQ multiplex PCR, the TCRdb table keeps only in-frame clones and is missing some. The sample contains 68,000 or so clones, more than 60% of which appear only once. The data were taken from a study of cytotoxic CD8 clonotypes in ibrutinib-treated CLL. General observations from the study: Clonality went up at ibrutinib response and then declined back toward baseline at progression. Collection times varied between progressing and sustained-remission patients.

V was clipped by 4 bases and J by 0 bases, with 6 bases between them. The CDR3 extends over 14 amino acids. From germline, CDR1 is SGHTA and CDR2 FQGNSA. This clonotype was obtained from a human donor with chronic lymphocytic leukemia. The sequencing used PBMCs, collected after 12 months of ibrutinib treatment. The chain joins TRBV7-2 to TRBJ2-2; D unclear. CDR3 DNA sequence: TGTGCCAGCAGCTCCCCGACGAACACCGGGGAGCTGTTTTTT. Protein product: CASSSPTNTGELFF.